This T cell receptor beta chain was captured in a study of CD8+CD57+ T cells in acquired aplastic anemia. Turning to the study itself: The sorted CD4+ and CD8+ cells yielded an average around 3.2 ug of DNA. Study-level points and caveats: Sharing between patients and controls was observed for around 30 CD8+ CDR3 sequences.

TCR beta VDJ combinations and CDR3 sequences were profiled from genomic DNA. TCRdb reprocessed the reads with MiXCR, giving one entry per CDR3 protein. The sample lists approximately 200,000 distinct CDR3 sequences, over 40% occurring once. The germline CDR1 and CDR2 sequences are SEHNR and FQNEAQ (reference sequence). CDR3 length: 15 residues. V lost 3 bases and J lost 2; bases outside the gene matches: 6. The sequenced patients had an expansion of CD8+CD57+ cells seen by flow cytometry. The enrolled patients all had severe acquired aplastic anemia. None of the patients had been given any therapy when their blood was sampled. This clonotype was counted many times. Its antigen remains unidentified.

The clonotype comes from a human donor with aplastic anemia. Sequenced: sorted CD4+, CD8+, or CD8+CD57+ T cells (not recorded which) from PBMCs. J is TRBJ2-7 and V is TRBV7-9, with 8 bases identical to TRBD2. CDR3 amino acids: CASSLGGGPTYEQYF. The DNA for the CDR3 is TGTGCCAGCAGCTTGGGCGGGGGGCCTACCTACGAGCAGTACTTC.